This T cell receptor beta chain was documented in a study of blood T cell repertoires in COVID-19. About the research overall: Donors in the United States, Italy and Spain gave samples during acute or convalescent COVID-19.

V was cut by 4 bases and J by 2 bases, with 16 bases left in between. CDR3 length: 16 amino acids. Germline lookup yields CDR1 SGDLS and CDR2 YYNGEE. Residents of about two dozen US areas, aged about 18 to 89 years, made up the participants. Participants' reported clinical history set cohort assignment. The table came from immunoSEQ multiplex PCR; TCRdb's copy has only in-frame clones and leaves some out. The sample includes 380,000 or so clones, approximately 90% of them seen just once. This receptor was obtained from a woman in her twenties or thirties with acute COVID-19. The sequencing sample was made of PBMCs or T cells enriched from blood (not recorded which). The chain has TRBV9 and TRBJ1-3; the D gene is possibly TRBD1 (5 bases). The CDR3 DNA follows: TGTGCCAGCAGCCCTTGGGGGGGAGAGACTGGAAACACCATATATTTT. Translating gives CASSPWGGETGNTIYF.